This TCR beta chain derives from a study of cytomegalovirus exposure and HLA in healthy donors. Looking at the study overall: In an earlier analysis, 95 million to 130 million unique TCR beta sequences were found from some 180 million T cells.

The PCR used 60 Vbeta and 13 Jbeta primers. Only in-frame clones appear in the TCRdb table, and some are missing; sequencing was by immunoSEQ multiplex PCR. The top ten hold roughly 6.4% of the sample, which has more than 100,000 clones, roughly 9% seen once. Germline assignment: CDR1 LNHNV and CDR2 YYDKDF (reference sequence). The CDR3 is 15 amino acids. This clone was observed a handful of times. Its target is unknown. At one end, the junction sequence differs from germline, possibly due to a read error. Study-level points and caveats: Later genetic work tied a missense DCLRE1C variant to beta-chain V and J trimming. For cytomegalovirus status, the classifier reportedly gave diagnoses with high specificity and sensitivity.

Material for sequencing was PBMCs. This clonotype was sampled from a middle-aged woman in good health and CMV-seropositive. The chain recombines TRBV15 with TRBJ1-4; D ambiguous. The CDR3 reads CATSRVRGLNEELFF. For the CDR3, the DNA is TGTGCCACCAGCAGAGTAAGAGGCCTTAATGAAGAACTGTTTTTT.